What follows are 11 T cell receptor beta chains derived from one specimen sequenced in a study of blood T cell repertoires in COVID-19. The data were produced by immunoSEQ multiplex PCR, yet TCRdb's version contains in-frame clones alone and is incomplete. The data hold more than 150,000 clones, with approximately 86% observed a single time. The sample was peripheral blood. These TCRs come from a middle-aged man with active or convalescent COVID-19.

This clone was seen repeatedly, ten times or more. The rearrangement links TRBV27 to TRBJ2-1; 8 nucleotides align to TRBD1. V shed 5 bases and J 7 bases; nucleotides not matched to a gene: 4. From germline, CDR1 is MNHEY and CDR2 SMNVEV (reference sequence). This CDR3 comprises 13 residues. The CDR3 region is CASSIRTGNEQFF. DNA of the CDR3: TGTGCCAGCAGTATACGGACAGGGAATGAGCAGTTCTTC.

The chain uses TRBV7-2 and TRBJ1-2, with a weak D call TRBD1 (6 bases). CDR1 and CDR2 from the germline V gene are SGHTA and FQGNSA. This CDR3 contains 14 residues. Trimming removed 3 bases at V and 4 bases at J, with 12 bases between. The CDR3 sequence: CASSFLGRGYGYTF. The CDR3 bases are TGTGCCAGCAGCTTCTTGGGCAGGGGCTATGGCTACACCTTC.

The chain couples TRBV10-3 to TRBJ1-5; 11 nucleotides agree with TRBD1. With 5 bases clipped from V and 2 bases from J, the junction kept 5 bases outside the gene matches. This CDR3 has 16 amino acids. CDR1 is ENHRY and CDR2 is SYGVKD in the germline V gene. The CDR3 DNA sequence: TGTGCCATCAGTCACGGACAGGGGGCAGGCAATCAGCCCCAGCATTTT. The encoded protein is CAISHGQGAGNQPQHF.

V usage is TRBV16 and J usage is TRBJ1-2; 10 bases map to TRBD1. V shed 2 bases, J shed 7 bases, and the junction held 1 base outside the gene matches. The CDR3 loop spans 13 amino acids. Germline CDR1 reads KGHSY; CDR2 reads FQNENV. The CDR3 spells CASSQRTGGGYTF. The CDR3 bases are TGTGCCAGCAGCCAACGGACAGGGGGTGGCTACACCTTC.

In nucleotides, the CDR3 is TGTGCCAGCAGGACAGGGGCGCGCAATCAGCCCCAGCATTTT. Amino acids: CASRTGARNQPQHF. The J gene is TRBJ1-5, the V gene TRBV6-5; 8 bases agree with TRBD1. V was clipped by 6 bases and J by 2 bases; unmatched bases: 3. The CDR3 extends over 14 amino acids. Per germline, CDR1 MNHEY and CDR2 SVGAGI.

This chain uses TRBV5-8 with TRBJ2-3; the match to TRBD1 covers 12 bases. V was clipped by 1 base and J by 6 bases; unmatched bases: 6. This CDR3 comprises 16 residues. The V gene's germline CDR1 is SGHTS and CDR2 YDEGEE. CDR3 coding DNA: TGTGCCAGCAGCTTGACCCCGGGACAGGGGGCCGATACGCAGTATTTT. Amino acids: CASSLTPGQGADTQYF.

Turning to this clone: Its ends do not fully match the called genes, so a read error is possible. The CDR3 sequence: CASSPDRGYGYTF. The CDR3 DNA reads TGTGCTAGCAGTCCCGACAGGGGCTATGGCTACACCTTC. The chain carries TRBV27 and TRBJ1-2, with 8 nucleotides matching TRBD1. The germline CDR1 and CDR2 sequences are MNHEY and SMNVEV (reference sequence). The CDR3 runs 13 residues.

The chain links TRBV20-1 to TRBJ2-5; D unresolved. The CDR3 totals 11 residues. Germline CDR1 is DFQATT and CDR2 is SNEGSKA (reference sequence). Deletions cut 6 bases from V and 5 bases from J, with 10 bases between. The CDR3 sequence: CSAQVKETQYF. The CDR3 bases are TGCAGTGCCCAGGTCAAGGAGACCCAGTACTTC.

The chain combines TRBV29-1 with TRBJ2-3; TRBD1 might be the D (6 bases). The CDR3 spans 12 residues. The V and J ends lost 5 bases and 1 base respectively, with 7 bases between them. Germline-derived CDR1 and CDR2 are SQVTM and ANQGSEA. CDR3 DNA sequence: TGCAGCGTTAGGACAGGCACAGATACGCAGTATTTT. As protein: CSVRTGTDTQYF.

This chain connects TRBV24-1 to TRBJ1-5; a possible D gene is TRBD1 (6 bases). Trimming cost V 3 bases and J 0 bases, with 11 bases left between them. The CDR3 consists of 16 residues. Germline CDR1 and CDR2: KGHDR and SFDVKD. This CDR3 is CATSDPTGDSNQPQHF. The CDR3 DNA sequence: TGTGCCACCAGTGATCCGACAGGCGATAGCAATCAGCCCCAGCATTTT.

This sequence joins TRBV15 and TRBJ2-7; 8 bases map to TRBD2. From germline, CDR1 is LNHNV and CDR2 YYDKDF (reference sequence). This CDR3 has 17 residues. With V trimmed by 0 bases and J by 3 bases, 10 bases remained unmatched. The chain's CDR3 is CATSRELSGLAGYEQYF. The CDR3 coding sequence is TGTGCCACCAGCAGAGAACTTTCTGGGCTAGCGGGCTACGAGCAGTACTTC. The whole variable domain, filled in from reference TRBV15 and TRBJ2-7, reads DAMVIQNPRYQVTQFGKPVTLSCSQTLNHNVMYWYQQKSSQAPKLLFHYYDKDFNNEADTPDNFQSRRPNTSFCFLDIRSPGLGDTAMYLCATSRELSGLAGYEQYFGPGTRLTVT.